A selection of T cell receptor beta chains follows, all from one sample in a study of beta chain features in type 1 diabetes. Assay: immunoSEQ multiplex PCR; the TCRdb copy retains only in-frame clones and omits some. The table lists about 340,000 clones, approximately 12% of them singletons, with over 0.014% in the top ten. The sample comprised naive CD4+ T cells from blood. These receptors were collected from a woman between 18 and 29 years old with type 1 diabetes. The CDR3 runs from the conserved cysteine through the conserved F or W. A D gene is named only where the DNA matches it firmly. Clone size appears in some rows only: once, few, many, or a class for an expanded clone.

clone size: .; V gene: TRBV7-2; J gene: TRBJ2-1; D gene: TRBD2; CDR3 DNA: TGTGCCAGCAGTCCCCCTCCCTCCCCTCTAGCGGAGACATACAATGAGCAGTTCTTC; CDR3 protein: CASSPPPSPLAETYNEQFF
clone size: few; V gene: TRBV5-1; J gene: TRBJ2-5; D gene: .; CDR3 DNA: TGCGCCAGCAGCCCGGCCCCGGACAGACGGGACCAGTACTTC; CDR3 protein: CASSPAPDRRDQYF
clone size: .; V gene: TRBV7-9; J gene: TRBJ2-3; D gene: .; CDR3 DNA: TGTGCCAGCAGCTTACTTCGCACAGATACGCAGTATTTT; CDR3 protein: CASSLLRTDTQYF
clone size: few; V gene: TRBV2; J gene: TRBJ2-7; D gene: .; CDR3 DNA: TGTGCCAGCAGTGACCGGACTACCTCGTCCTACGAGCAGTACTTC; CDR3 protein: CASSDRTTSSYEQYF
clone size: .; V gene: TRBV2; J gene: TRBJ1-1; D gene: .; CDR3 DNA: TGTGCCAGCAGTGAAACCCGACAGAACACTGAAGCTTTCTTT; CDR3 protein: CASSETRQNTEAFF
clone size: few; V gene: TRBV7-6; J gene: TRBJ2-1; D gene: .; CDR3 DNA: TGTGCCAGCAGCTTAGCTCAGGGCCTATACAATGAGCAGTTCTTC; CDR3 protein: CASSLAQGLYNEQFF
clone size: few; V gene: TRBV7-2; J gene: TRBJ2-2; D gene: TRBD2; CDR3 DNA: TGTGCCAGCAGCTTGTTACCAGCGGGAGACACCGGGGAGCTGTTTTTT; CDR3 protein: CASSLLPAGDTGELFF
clone size: few; V gene: TRBV5-1; J gene: TRBJ2-5; D gene: .; CDR3 DNA: TGCGCCAGCAGCTCCCCGGAGGGGTCAGAGACCCAGTACTTC; CDR3 protein: CASSSPEGSETQYF
clone size: few; V gene: TRBV7-2; J gene: TRBJ2-2; D gene: .; CDR3 DNA: TGTGCCAGCAGCTTTTACAGGGATCCCGGGGAGCTGTTTTTT; CDR3 protein: CASSFYRDPGELFF
clone size: few; V gene: TRBV6-5; J gene: TRBJ2-7; D gene: TRBD2; CDR3 DNA: TGTGCCAGCAGCCGCGGGACTAGCGCTAGCTACGAGCAGTACTTC; CDR3 protein: CASSRGTSASYEQYF
clone size: .; V gene: TRBV4-1; J gene: TRBJ2-3; D gene: TRBD2; CDR3 DNA: TGCGCCAGCAGCCAAGGGGGAGCGGGAGTCACAGATACGCAGTATTTT; CDR3 protein: CASSQGGAGVTDTQYF
clone size: .; V gene: TRBV19; J gene: TRBJ2-5; D gene: .; CDR3 DNA: TGTGCCAGTAGCGCCATCCGAGATGTAGAGACCCAGTACTTC; CDR3 protein: CASSAIRDVETQYF
clone size: .; V gene: TRBV29-1; J gene: TRBJ1-1; D gene: TRBD1; CDR3 DNA: TGCAGCGTTCACCTACAGGGGGCGGTCACTGAAGCTTTCTTT; CDR3 protein: CSVHLQGAVTEAFF
clone size: few; V gene: TRBV30; J gene: TRBJ1-1; D gene: .; CDR3 DNA: TGTGCCTGGATAGGAGGGGTTCGAGCTTTCTTT; CDR3 protein: CAWIGGVRAFF
clone size: few; V gene: TRBV7-9; J gene: TRBJ2-1; D gene: TRBD1; CDR3 DNA: TGTGCCAGCAGACAACAGGGGGCGAACTCCTACAATGAGCAGTTCTTC; CDR3 protein: CASRQQGANSYNEQFF
clone size: few; V gene: TRBV15; J gene: TRBJ2-3; D gene: .; CDR3 DNA: TGTGCCACCAGCAGAGCTCGCCGAATCCTAGGGGAGGTCACAGATACGCAGTATTTT; CDR3 protein: CATSRARRILGEVTDTQYF
clone size: few; V gene: TRBV11-3; J gene: TRBJ1-1; D gene: .; CDR3 DNA: TGTGCCAGCAGCCCCACAGGGAACACTGAAGCTTTCTTT; CDR3 protein: CASSPTGNTEAFF
clone size: few; V gene: TRBV27; J gene: TRBJ2-7; D gene: .; CDR3 DNA: TGTGCCAGCAGTGTCAGGGGACAAGACTACGAGCAGTACTTC; CDR3 protein: CASSVRGQDYEQYF
clone size: .; V gene: TRBV5-1; J gene: TRBJ2-5; D gene: TRBD2; CDR3 DNA: TGCGCCAGCAGCTCAGGGACTAGCGGGAGTCGCGAGACCCAGTACTTC; CDR3 protein: CASSSGTSGSRETQYF
clone size: few; V gene: TRBV7-2; J gene: TRBJ2-6; D gene: TRBD1; CDR3 DNA: TGTGCCAGCAGCGGGGGACAGGGGGTCACTGGGGCCAACGTCCTGACTTTC; CDR3 protein: CASSGGQGVTGANVLTF
clone size: few; V gene: TRBV28; J gene: TRBJ2-2; D gene: TRBD1; CDR3 DNA: TGTGCCAGCAGTTCGGGACAGGGGACCGGGGAGCTGTTTTTT; CDR3 protein: CASSSGQGTGELFF
clone size: .; V gene: TRBV5-1; J gene: TRBJ2-7; D gene: TRBD2; CDR3 DNA: TGCGCCAGCAGCTTTCTAGCGGGAGGTGCCTACGAGCAGTACTTC; CDR3 protein: CASSFLAGGAYEQYF
clone size: .; V gene: TRBV30; J gene: TRBJ2-4; D gene: .; CDR3 DNA: TGTGCCTGGACCACGGACAGCTGGTTAGCCAAAAACATTCAGTACTTC; CDR3 protein: CAWTTDSWLAKNIQYF
clone size: few; V gene: TRBV18; J gene: TRBJ2-3; D gene: .; CDR3 DNA: TGTGCCAGCTCACCACCCACTGGAGGGACAGATACGCAGTATTTT; CDR3 protein: CASSPPTGGTDTQYF